The 27 T cell receptor beta chains presented below share a single source sample, sequenced in a study of control samples from healthy donors and cancer patients (TCRdb year 2020). Library preparation employed the immunoSEQ multiplex PCR assay. Here the immuneACCESS table is served through TCRdb, limited to in-frame sequences with V and J called. Missing clones are a known gap in these copies; in checked studies unresolved V genes cover under half, and the rest lacks a known reason. This sample's table lists about 200,000 clones. Roughly 2% of the sample comes from the top ten. The sample taken for sequencing was blood. The receptors shown here come from a woman between 25 and 40 years old in good health.

V usage is TRBV2 and J usage is TRBJ1-5, with D possibly matching TRBD1 (5 bases). CDR1 is SNHLY, CDR2 FYNNEI, per germline. V dropped 4 bases and J dropped 2 bases, with 12 bases sitting between them. The CDR3 has 15 amino acids. CDR3 bases: TGTGCCAGCAGTGTGGGGTCGGGGCGCAATCAGCCCCAGCATTTT. Translated: CASSVGSGRNQPQHF.

This rearrangement joins TRBV12-3 or TRBV12-4 to TRBJ1-1; D gene ambiguous. V lost 0 bases and J lost 3, with 5 bases in between. This CDR3 spans 13 amino acids. CDR3 protein: CASSLAWDTEAFF. CDR3 DNA: TGTGCCAGCAGTTTAGCGTGGGACACTGAAGCTTTCTTT.

This chain connects TRBV20-1 to TRBJ2-7; D possibly corresponds to TRBD1 (6 bases). Between the trimmed V and J ends, which lost 3 bases and 6 bases, there was a span of 18 bases. CDR1 is DFQATT and CDR2 is SNEGSKA in the germline V gene (reference sequence). The CDR3 extends over 14 amino acids. CDR3 sequence: CSASTQGFRAEQYF. CDR3 DNA sequence: TGCAGTGCTAGTACACAGGGTTTTCGGGCCGAGCAGTACTTC.

The chain is built from TRBV20-1 and TRBJ1-2; D gene uncertain. The CDR3 runs to 11 residues. Germline CDR1 DFQATT, CDR2 SNEGSKA (reference sequence). V lost 6 bases to trimming and J lost 7 bases, with 12 bases between them. The CDR3 reads CSAPPGGGYTF. CDR3 in DNA: TGCAGTGCGCCCCCCGGAGGTGGCTACACCTTC.

V gene TRBV12-3 or TRBV12-4 combines with J gene TRBJ1-1, with D possibly TRBD1 on 6 matching bases. The V end lost 3 bases, the J end lost 6 bases, and 11 bases lay between the germline ends. The length of the CDR3 is 13 residues. CDR3 protein: CASSLGGLAEAFF. CDR3 nucleotide sequence: TGTGCCAGCAGTTTGGGGGGGCTCGCTGAAGCTTTCTTT.

The chain is built from TRBV4-2 and TRBJ1-4; 7 nucleotides align to TRBD1. The J segment lost 1 base and the V segment lost 4 bases, leaving 6 bases of the junction unmatched. Per the germline V gene, CDR1 is LGHNA and CDR2 is YNFKEQ. This CDR3 has 16 residues. CDR3 loop: CASSPEGAGTNEKLFF. DNA of the CDR3: TGTGCCAGCAGCCCTGAGGGGGCAGGAACTAATGAAAAACTGTTTTTT.

With respect to this clone: Sequence at one end of the junction differs from germline and may be a read error. The J gene is TRBJ2-5, the V gene TRBV9; D not resolved. The CDR3 has 13 amino acids. Germline V lookup: CDR1 SGDLS, CDR2 YYNGEE. The DNA of the CDR3 is TGTGCCAGCAGCGTGTACACCCAAGCGACCCAGTACTTC. Protein: CASSVYTQATQYF.

The chain joins TRBV5-1 to TRBJ2-5, with TRBD2 identical over 10 bases. Losses at the gene ends were 3 bases for V and 4 bases for J; bases not matched to a gene: 3. Germline values: CDR1 SGHRS, CDR2 YFSETQ. The CDR3 spans 14 residues. The CDR3 reads CASSSASGGETQYF. CDR3 nucleotide sequence: TGCGCCAGCAGCTCCGCTAGCGGGGGAGAGACCCAGTACTTC.

V usage is TRBV30 and J usage is TRBJ1-1, with TRBD1 matching 8 bases. The CDR3 has 14 amino acids. The V and J ends lost 4 bases and 7 bases, in that order; junction bases with no gene match: 11. CDR1 and CDR2 (germline): GTSNPN, SVGIG (reference sequence). CDR3 nucleotides: TGTGCCTGGAACTCCGGACAGGGTAAGATTGAAGCTTTCTTT. Amino acids: CAWNSGQGKIEAFF. Looking up the rest from reference TRBV30 and TRBJ1-1 gives the full variable domain: SQTIHQWPATLVQPVGSPLSLECTVEGTSNPNLYWYRQAAGRGLQLLFYSVGIGQISSEVPQNLSASRPQDRQFILSSKKLLLSDSGFYLCAWNSGQGKIEAFFGQGTRLTVV.

This chain uses TRBV6-5 with TRBJ1-3; D is unclear. The V end lost 2 bases, the J end lost 4 bases, and 6 bases lay between the germline ends. The germline CDR1 and CDR2 sequences are MNHEY and SVGAGI. There are 13 residues in the CDR3. The CDR3: CASSYTGGNTIYF. The CDR3 nucleotides read TGTGCCAGCAGTTACACCGGGGGAAACACCATATATTTT.

The V gene is TRBV28, the J gene TRBJ2-1; 7 bases are a match to TRBD1. Germline values: CDR1 MDHEN, CDR2 SYDVKM. This CDR3 is built from 15 residues. With V trimmed by 6 bases and J by 7 bases, 12 bases remained unmatched. For the CDR3, the DNA is TGTGCCAGCAGCTCTCTCGGGACAGCTCGTAATGAGCAGTTCTTC. Translation gives CASSSLGTARNEQFF.

The V and J genes are TRBV2 and TRBJ2-1; D unresolved. CDR1 is SNHLY, CDR2 FYNNEI, per germline. V was trimmed by 3 bases and J by 12 bases, leaving 12 bases between them. CDR3 length: 12 residues. The CDR3 here is CASSEGSESQFF. The CDR3 DNA sequence: TGTGCCAGCAGTGAGGGGTCTGAATCGCAGTTCTTC.

V gene TRBV5-8 combines with J gene TRBJ1-6; 10 nucleotides line up with TRBD1. V lost 4 bases and J lost 6; bases outside the gene matches: 10. The length of the CDR3 is 17 residues. The germline V gene encodes CDR1 SGHTS and CDR2 YDEGEE. CDR3 nucleotide sequence: TGTGCCAGCAGCGAAACCTGGGACAGGGGTCCTAATTCACCCCTCCACTTT. This sequence encodes CASSETWDRGPNSPLHF. The complete variable domain, with remaining parts taken from reference TRBV5-8 and TRBJ1-6, reads EAGVTQSPTHLIKTRGQQATLRCSPISGHTSVYWYQQALGLGLQFLLWYDEGEERNRGNFPPRFSGRQFPNYSSELNVNALELEDSALYLCASSETWDRGPNSPLHFGNGTRLTVT.

The rearrangement joins TRBV10-3 to TRBJ2-5, with a possible D match to TRBD1 (5 bases). CDR1 is ENHRY and CDR2 is SYGVKD in the germline V gene. There are 14 residues in the CDR3. Trimming left V 4 bases short and J 4 bases short, with 13 bases between. In DNA form, the CDR3 reads TGTGCCATCAGTGGCGGACAATCGGGAGAGACCCAGTACTTC. It specifies CAISGGQSGETQYF.

The chain uses TRBV28 and TRBJ1-4; D gene ambiguous. Trimming took 7 bases from V and 5 from J, leaving 11 bases between them. Germline CDR1 MDHEN, CDR2 SYDVKM. The CDR3 length is 13 residues. The CDR3, as DNA: TGTGCCAGCAAAACCAGACACAATGAAAAACTGTTTTTT. It translates to CASKTRHNEKLFF.

This sequence joins TRBV5-1 and TRBJ1-1, with TRBD1 as a possible D gene (5 bases). The CDR3 consists of 16 residues. From germline, CDR1 is SGHRS and CDR2 YFSETQ. V gave up 4 bases and J gave up 2 bases, with 18 bases separating them. CDR3 coding DNA: TGCGCCAGCAGCCCCAAGAGGGGTGGAATTAACACTGAAGCTTTCTTT. It translates to CASSPKRGGINTEAFF.

The chain is built from TRBV4-2 and TRBJ2-1; D remains unclear. There are 13 residues in the CDR3. V was clipped by 0 bases and J by 13 bases, with 13 bases between them. Germline lookup yields CDR1 LGHNA and CDR2 YNFKEQ. As DNA, the CDR3 is TGTGCCAGCAGCCAAGATCGGGCCCGAGCCCAGTTCTTC. It codes for CASSQDRARAQFF.

The chain uses TRBV11-2 and TRBJ2-5; 8 nucleotides align to TRBD1. CDR3 length: 15 residues. CDR1 is SGHAT, CDR2 FQNNGV, per germline. Trimming cost V 6 bases and J 5 bases; bases outside gene matches: 11. The CDR3 is CASSWTGSRAETQYF. In DNA form, the CDR3 reads TGTGCCAGCAGTTGGACAGGGAGCCGGGCGGAGACCCAGTACTTC.

The rearrangement uses TRBV10-1 and TRBJ2-5; tentatively, D is TRBD2 (5 bases). V was trimmed by 4 bases and J by 2 bases, leaving 8 bases between them. Germline values: CDR1 WNHNN, CDR2 SYGVQD (reference sequence). The CDR3 has 13 amino acids. CDR3 loop: CASSAGVQETQYF. DNA for the CDR3: TGCGCCAGCAGTGCCGGGGTACAAGAGACCCAGTACTTC.

This sequence joins TRBV10-1 and TRBJ2-5; D is ambiguous. V was pared by 0 bases and J by 1 base, with 12 bases between. This CDR3 region has 16 residues. Germline CDR1 and CDR2: WNHNN and SYGVQD (reference sequence). The CDR3 here is CASSESSRVSQETQYF. DNA of the CDR3: TGCGCCAGCAGTGAGTCAAGTAGGGTGAGCCAAGAGACCCAGTACTTC.

J is TRBJ2-3 and V is TRBV4-3; TRBD2 is a possible D gene (7 bases). With 1 base removed from V and 10 bases from J, the gap between germline ends came to 18 bases. Germline CDR1 reads LGHNA; CDR2 reads YSLEER. The CDR3 consists of 15 residues. Here the CDR3 reads CASSQARGPATAQYF. In DNA form, the CDR3 reads TGCGCCAGCAGCCAAGCGCGGGGGCCCGCCACGGCGCAGTATTTT.

This rearrangement joins TRBV4-1 to TRBJ1-6; 9 bases match TRBD1. CDR3 size: 17 residues. CDR1 and CDR2 from the germline V gene are MGHRA and YSYEKL. The ends lost 5 bases at V and 1 base at J; junction bases unmatched: 6. CDR3 bases: TGCGCCAGCAGCGACACAGGGGGCCGTTCCTATAATTCACCCCTCCACTTT. Translating gives CASSDTGGRSYNSPLHF.

V is TRBV6-4 and J is TRBJ2-3, with 8 bases identical to TRBD2. The germline CDR1 and CDR2 sequences are MRHNA and SNTAGT. This CDR3 contains 15 residues. V gave up 2 bases and J gave up 4 bases; unmatched junction bases: 5. CDR3: CASSDRSGGADTQYF. In DNA form, the CDR3 reads TGTGCCAGCAGTGACAGAAGCGGGGGAGCAGATACGCAGTATTTT.

This chain joins TRBV5-4 and TRBJ2-7; 10 bases map to TRBD1. With V trimmed by 3 bases and J by 5 bases, 5 bases remained unmatched. Germline V CDR1 and CDR2: SGHNT, YYREEE (reference sequence). The CDR3 contains 14 residues. The DNA for the CDR3 is TGTGCCAGCAGCTGGGACAGGGGAGGCAACGAGCAGTACTTC. Amino acids: CASSWDRGGNEQYF.

V is TRBV7-8 and J is TRBJ1-2; D possibly corresponds to TRBD1 (5 bases). CDR1 is SGHVS and CDR2 is FQNEAQ in the germline V gene. CDR3 length: 13 amino acids. Trimming shortened V by 8 bases and J by 4 bases, and 14 bases separated the two germline ends. DNA for the CDR3: TGTGCCAGCGCAGCAGGGCATACCTATGGCTACACCTTC. Translated, it gives CASAAGHTYGYTF.

The chain combines TRBV27 with TRBJ1-1; perhaps TRBD1 as D (6 bases). CDR3 length: 15 residues. The V and J ends lost 5 bases and 2 bases respectively, with 15 bases between them. Germline CDR1 is MNHEY and CDR2 is SMNVEV (reference sequence). The CDR3 DNA sequence: TGTGCCAGCAGTGCAAACAGGGAGGCTAACACTGAAGCTTTCTTT. Its translation is CASSANREANTEAFF.

The chain recombines TRBV9 with TRBJ1-2; D is ambiguous. The CDR3 runs to 15 residues. The ends were cut back, 0 bases at V and 0 bases at J, with 9 bases in the middle. Germline V gene lookup returns CDR1 SGDLS and CDR2 YYNGEE. The CDR3 bases are TGTGCCAGCAGCGTAGCTATGACGGCTAACTATGGCTACACCTTC. It codes for CASSVAMTANYGYTF.